Listed below are T cell receptor beta chains from one sample, sequenced in a study of T cells in narcolepsy. Method: immunoSEQ multiplex PCR; TCRdb's copy keeps in-frame clones and lacks some. Here the sample spans 30,000 to 40,000 clones, around 84% being singletons. The sequenced sample consisted of memory (CD45RA-) CD4+ T cells from blood. The receptors were gathered from a human donor in good health. Each CDR3 is given with its conserved first and last residue. The D gene is left open where the match is weak. Clone size, where shown, is once, few, many, or a class for clones that have expanded.

>TRBJ2-1|TRBD2|few|TRBV14
TGTGCCAGCAGCCAAGAAAAGCTAGCGGGAGGGCCCAATGAGCAGTTCTTC
CASSQEKLAGGPNEQFF
>TRBJ2-5|-|-|TRBV7-2
TGTGCCAGCAGCTTAATTGGAGAGACCCAGTACTTC
CASSLIGETQYF
>TRBJ2-5|-|-|TRBV7-6
TGTGCCAGCAGCCCCAGCGCCGAACGGCTCCAAGAGACCCAGTACTTC
CASSPSAERLQETQYF
>TRBJ1-6|-|-|TRBV19
TGTGCCAGTAGTTCGACTGGCTCCTATAATTCACCCCTCCACTTT
CASSSTGSYNSPLHF
>TRBJ1-1|-|-|TRBV9
TGTGCCAGCAGCGTGAATACCAGGTCAGAGGCTTTCTTT
CASSVNTRSEAFF
>TRBJ2-1|-|-|TRBV5-1
TGCGCCAGCAGCCAAGGTACTAACAGGGTCGAGCAGCAGTTCTTC
CASSQGTNRVEQQFF
>TRBJ2-5|-|-|TRBV7-2
TGTGCCAGCAGCTTAGTTTGGCAGCTCCAAGAGACCCAGTACTTC
CASSLVWQLQETQYF
>TRBJ1-2|-|few|TRBV19
TGTGCCAGTACTACATCAGGTGGCTACACCTTC
CASTTSGGYTF
>TRBJ2-7|-|-|TRBV30
TGTGCCTGGAGCCTAGGCTACGAGCAGTACTTC
CAWSLGYEQYF
>TRBJ1-3|TRBD1|-|TRBV9
TGTGCCAGCAGCGAAACACAGGGGGCAAACACCATATATTTT
CASSETQGANTIYF
>TRBJ2-5|-|once|TRBV6-1
TGTGCCAGTATTGTTCTTGAGACCCAGTACTTC
CASIVLETQYF
>TRBJ1-2|TRBD1|-|TRBV6-5
TGTGCCAGCAGGCGACAGGGTTCGGATGGCTACACCTTC
CASRRQGSDGYTF
>TRBJ2-2|-|-|TRBV10-1
TGCGCCAGCAGTCGGTCAAACACCGGGGAGCTGTTTTTT
CASSRSNTGELFF
>TRBJ1-4|-|-|TRBV11-3
TGTGCCAGCAGCTTCCTAGAGGGCGGTCTGTTTTTT
CASSFLEGGLFF
>TRBJ2-7|-|-|TRBV9
TGTGCCAGCAGCGAAGAATTCGGGGCTCGCTACGAGCAGTACTTC
CASSEEFGARYEQYF
>TRBJ2-6|TRBD1|-|TRBV5-1
TGCGCCAGCAGCGCTCCGGGACAGGGGGCCCCCTCCTCTGGGGCCAACGTCCTGACTTTC
CASSAPGQGAPSSGANVLTF
>TRBJ2-7|-|-|TRBV2
TGTGCCAGCAGTGAACAGGAGTTAACCTACGAGCAGTACTTC
CASSEQELTYEQYF
>TRBJ1-1|-|-|TRBV19
TGTGCCAGCAAGACTGACATGAACACTGAAGCTTTCTTT
CASKTDMNTEAFF
>TRBJ1-1|-|once|TRBV4-2
TGTGCCAGCAGCCAAGAACGCGGGAGCACTGAAGCTTTCTTT
CASSQERGSTEAFF
>TRBJ1-6|-|-|TRBV28
TGTGCCAGCAGTTTAGGCGCAGAGTTGGGGAGTAGACCCCTCCACTTT
CASSLGAELGSRPLHF
>TRBJ2-2|TRBD1|-|TRBV29-1
TGCAGCGGAGTCGGGACAGTCAACACCGGGGAGCTGTTTTTT
CSGVGTVNTGELFF
>TRBJ2-7|-|-|TRBV6-5
TGTGCCAGTGGCTGGGACTACGAGCAGTACTTC
CASGWDYEQYF
>TRBJ2-7|-|few|TRBV4-2
TGTGCCAGCAGCCAAGCGGGCGGGCGGGGAACCGAGCAGTACTTC
CASSQAGGRGTEQYF
>TRBJ2-3|TRBD2|-|TRBV2
TGTGCCAGCAGTGAAGTACTAGCGGGAGGCGATACGCAGTATTTT
CASSEVLAGGDTQYF
>TRBJ1-2|-|-|TRBV6-5
TGTGCCAGCTGGAGGGTGGAGGATGGCTACACCTTC
CASWRVEDGYTF
>TRBJ1-1|-|-|TRBV7-9
TGTGCCAGCAGCTTAGTTTCCGCCGAGGCTTTCTTT
CASSLVSAEAFF
>TRBJ1-1|TRBD1|few|TRBV6-5
TGTGCCAGCAGCGGACAGGGGGTCACTGAAGCTTTCTTT
CASSGQGVTEAFF
>TRBJ2-7|TRBD2|once|TRBV10-2
TGCGCCAGCAGCGTGAGCGGGAGCACCTCCTACGAGCAGTACTTC
CASSVSGSTSYEQYF
>TRBJ2-5|TRBD2|-|TRBV5-8
TGTGCCAGCAGCGGGGGTTTAGCGGGGACAGAGACCCAGTACTTC
CASSGGLAGTETQYF
>TRBJ1-4|-|-|TRBV6-5
TGTGCCAGCTCCTGGGAGGGCAATAATGAAAAACTGTTTTTT
CASSWEGNNEKLFF
>TRBJ2-5|-|-|TRBV5-4
TGTGCCAGCAGCCCTGAGACTCGAGAGACCCAGTACTTC
CASSPETRETQYF
>TRBJ1-3|-|-|TRBV5-6
TGTGCCAGCAGCTTGGGAAGGGGCCCTGGAAACACCATATATTTT
CASSLGRGPGNTIYF
>TRBJ2-7|-|-|TRBV2
TGTGCCAGCAGTGAACGAACGGACTCCTACGAGCAGTACTTC
CASSERTDSYEQYF
>TRBJ2-7|-|-|TRBV11-1
TGTGCCAGCAGCTTAGCTAGCGGCTTCACCTACGAGCAGTACTTC
CASSLASGFTYEQYF
>TRBJ1-2|TRBD1|-|TRBV5-1
TGCGCCAGCAGCGCAAGACAGGGCTCGGACTATGGCTACACCTTC
CASSARQGSDYGYTF
>TRBJ1-1|TRBD1|-|TRBV2
TGTGCCAGCAGTGATGTTGGGACAGGGGAGATCAGGGCTGAAGCTTTCTTT
CASSDVGTGEIRAEAFF
>TRBJ1-3|TRBD1|medium-sized|TRBV11-3
TGTGCCAGCAGCCCGGGACAGGGGCCTGGAAACACCATATATTTT
CASSPGQGPGNTIYF
>TRBJ2-7|-|-|TRBV13
TGTGCCAGCAGCCCCCCTTGGACTACTAAGGGCCCCTACGAGCAGTACTTC
CASSPPWTTKGPYEQYF
>TRBJ2-1|-|-|TRBV20-1
TGCAGTGCTAGTGTTGAGGATGAGCAGTTCTTC
CSASVEDEQFF
>TRBJ1-2|TRBD1|-|TRBV6-5
TGTGCCAGCAGTTACTATAATACAGGGGGCTATGGCTACACCTTC
CASSYYNTGGYGYTF
>TRBJ1-2|TRBD1|-|TRBV6-6
TGTGCCAGCAATGCGGACAGGGCGGATGGCTACACCTTC
CASNADRADGYTF
>TRBJ1-1|-|-|TRBV19
TGTGCCAGTAGTAGGACAAATAAACTTATGAACACTGAAGCTTTCTTT
CASSRTNKLMNTEAFF
>TRBJ1-2|TRBD1|-|TRBV30
TGTGCCTGGAGTATCAGGGGGCTTAACTATGGCTACACCTTC
CAWSIRGLNYGYTF
>TRBJ2-5|TRBD1|-|TRBV7-3
TGTGCCAGCAGCTTAGCCGGGACAGCCAAAGAGACCCAGTACTTC
CASSLAGTAKETQYF
>TRBJ2-7|-|-|TRBV25-1
TGTGCCAGCACCCAGACCGGGACCGCCAACTACGAGCAGTACTTC
CASTQTGTANYEQYF
>TRBJ1-1|-|-|TRBV6-6
TGTGCCAGCAGTTCTCATCCCGGGGCCACTGAAGCTTTCTTT
CASSSHPGATEAFF
>TRBJ2-7|TRBD1|-|TRBV6-5
TGTGCCAGTTGGCGGACAGGGATCGACGAGCAGTACTTC
CASWRTGIDEQYF
>TRBJ1-1|-|-|TRBV19
TGTGCCAGTAGATCAGGGACAACCCATCCACTGAACACTGAAGCTTTCTTT
CASRSGTTHPLNTEAFF
>TRBJ2-7|-|-|TRBV2
TGTGCCAGCAGCGGCTACGAGCAGTACTTC
CASSGYEQYF
>TRBJ2-7|-|-|TRBV13
TGTGCCAGCAGTTTCGCCAATGTGGGTGGCGCCTACGAGCAGTACTTC
CASSFANVGGAYEQYF
>TRBJ2-7|-|-|TRBV11-3
TGTGCCAGCAGTGCCGGACCTAGCTCCTACGAGCAGTACTTC
CASSAGPSSYEQYF
>TRBJ2-7|TRBD2|once|TRBV5-4
TGTGCCAGCAGCTCCACCGGACTAGGAGGATACGAGCAGTACTTC
CASSSTGLGGYEQYF
>TRBJ2-1|-|-|TRBV11-2
TGTGCCAGCAGCTTAATAAACAGAAGTCACTACAATGAGCAGTTCTTC
CASSLINRSHYNEQFF
>TRBJ2-5|-|-|TRBV14
TGTGCCAGCAGCCAAGGAGGGATTGGGGAGACCCAGTACTTC
CASSQGGIGETQYF